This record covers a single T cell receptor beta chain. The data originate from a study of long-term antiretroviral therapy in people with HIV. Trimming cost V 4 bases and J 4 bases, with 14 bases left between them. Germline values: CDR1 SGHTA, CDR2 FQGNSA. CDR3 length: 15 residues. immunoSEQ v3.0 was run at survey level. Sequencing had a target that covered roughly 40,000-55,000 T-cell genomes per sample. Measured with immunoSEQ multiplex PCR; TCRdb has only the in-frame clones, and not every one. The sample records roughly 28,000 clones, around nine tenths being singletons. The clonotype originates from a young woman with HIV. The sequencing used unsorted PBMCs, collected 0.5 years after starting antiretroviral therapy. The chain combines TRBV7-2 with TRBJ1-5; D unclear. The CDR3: CASSSGDLTNQPQHF. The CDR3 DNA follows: TGTGCCAGCAGCTCCGGCGATCTTACTAATCAGCCCCAGCATTTT.